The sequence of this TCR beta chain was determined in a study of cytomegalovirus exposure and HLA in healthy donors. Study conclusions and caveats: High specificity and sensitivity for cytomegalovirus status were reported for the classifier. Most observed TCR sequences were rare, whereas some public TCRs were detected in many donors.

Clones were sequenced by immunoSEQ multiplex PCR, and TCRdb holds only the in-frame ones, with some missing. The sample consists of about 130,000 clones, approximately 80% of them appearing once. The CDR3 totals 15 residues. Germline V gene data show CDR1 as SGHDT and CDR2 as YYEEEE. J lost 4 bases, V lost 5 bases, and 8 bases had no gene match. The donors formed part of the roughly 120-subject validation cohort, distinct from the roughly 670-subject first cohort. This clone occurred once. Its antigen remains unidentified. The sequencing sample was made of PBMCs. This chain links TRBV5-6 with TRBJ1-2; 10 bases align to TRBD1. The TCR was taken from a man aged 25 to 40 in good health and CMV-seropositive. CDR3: CASSRDRGLSYGYTF. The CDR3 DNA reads TGTGCCAGCAGTAGAGACAGGGGGCTCTCCTATGGCTACACCTTC.